The sequence of this T cell receptor (beta chain) was determined in a study of cytomegalovirus exposure and HLA in healthy donors. Study conclusions and caveats: Around 18,000 TCR beta sequences were associated with HLA alleles at 0.05 false discovery rate in a later analysis.

60 Vbeta and 13 Jbeta primers were used in PCR. Generated by immunoSEQ multiplex PCR, the TCRdb table keeps only in-frame clones and is missing some. The table has over 60,000 clones, roughly three quarters seen once. The V gene's germline CDR1 is LNHDA and CDR2 SQIVND (reference sequence). With 6 bases removed from V and 0 bases from J, the gap between germline ends came to 13 bases. The CDR3 runs to 15 residues. Concerning this clone: What it recognizes is unknown.

The origin of this receptor is a man younger than 35 in good health and CMV-seronegative. Sequenced material: PBMCs. The genes are TRBV19 and TRBJ2-3; D possibly corresponds to TRBD1 (6 bases). CDR3 sequence: CASSLGHGSTDTQYF. In nucleotides, the CDR3 is TGTGCCAGTAGCCTGGGACACGGAAGCACAGATACGCAGTATTTT.